The clone carrying this T cell receptor (beta chain) turned up a few times. A single record per CDR3 protein comes from TCRdb applying MiXCR to the 5' RACE reads. The sample lists under 70,000 distinct CDR3 sequences; roughly 21% were seen once. CDR1 and CDR2 from the germline V gene are LNHDA and SQIVND (reference sequence). This CDR3 region has 14 residues. J lost 8 bases, V lost 6 bases, and 10 bases had no gene match. This sample stems from a study of HIV-infected patients and healthy controls. The J gene is TRBJ2-1, the V gene TRBV19; 7 nucleotides match TRBD2. This clonotype originated in a human donor in good health. The material sequenced was CD4+ T cells from blood. The CDR3 DNA reads as TGTGCCAGTAGCCCCTTGGGAGGGGTCCATGAGCAGTTCTTC. This codes for CASSPLGGVHEQFF.